The present entry profiles one T cell receptor beta chain with its context. No antigen is known for it. This CDR3 has 13 amino acids. V was cut by 1 base and J by 9 bases, with 10 bases left in between. Per the germline V gene, CDR1 is SEHNR and CDR2 is FQNEAQ (reference sequence). PCR involved 60 Vbeta and 13 Jbeta primers. Here immunoSEQ multiplex PCR was the method, and the copy in TCRdb shows in-frame clones only, minus some. The listing contains tens of thousands of clones. The data were obtained in a study of cytomegalovirus exposure and HLA in healthy donors. Across the study: Sequencing of about 179 million T cells in an earlier analysis found more than 100 million unique TCR beta sequences. General study findings and limits: A later analysis associated 16,951 TCR beta sequences with HLA alleles at a 0.05 false discovery rate. An analysis done earlier found most TCR beta V segments productive about 90% or about 30% of the time.

Source material: PBMCs. The chain combines TRBV7-9 with TRBJ2-1; D may be TRBD2 (5 bases). This TCR was recovered from a middle-aged woman in good health and CMV-seropositive. The CDR3: CASSLGFAGEQFF. Written as DNA, the CDR3 is TGTGCCAGCAGCTTAGGTTTCGCGGGTGAGCAGTTCTTC. Full variable domain (outside the CDR3, taken from reference TRBV7-9 and TRBJ2-1): DTGVSQNPRHKITKRGQNVTFRCDPISEHNRLYWYRQTLGQGPEFLTYFQNEAQLEKSRLLSDRFSAERPKGSFSTLEIQRTEQGDSAMYLCASSLGFAGEQFFGPGTRLTVL.